This TCR beta chain was observed in a study of cytomegalovirus exposure and HLA in healthy donors. CDR3 length equals 13 residues. Germline V gene data show CDR1 as SNHLY and CDR2 as FYNNEI. V gave up 10 bases and J gave up 2 bases, with 13 bases separating them. A multiplex PCR was run with 60 Vbeta primers and 13 Jbeta primers. Sequencing was performed with immunoSEQ multiplex PCR; in TCRdb, only in-frame clones are kept and a portion is missing. The sample records roughly 140,000 clones, roughly three quarters being singletons. The clonotype was recovered from a male donor in good health and CMV-seronegative. This chain uses TRBV2 with TRBJ2-3; D is ambiguous. The sample taken for sequencing was PBMCs. The CDR3 coding sequence is TGTGCCACCTTACCGAGTTCCACAGATACGCAGTATTTT. Translated: CATLPSSTDTQYF.